This is a list of T cell receptor beta chains from one sample in a study of immune evolution from preneoplasia to lung adenocarcinoma. Libraries were prepared by immunoSEQ multiplex PCR; TCRdb keeps only in-frame clonotypes and omits some of them. The sample consists of fewer than 8,000 clones, approximately 80% of them appearing once. The sequencing input was FFPE minimally invasive lung adenocarcinoma tissue. The origin of the receptors is a person aged 65-85 years with lung adenocarcinoma. Each CDR3 is given with its conserved first and last residue. A D gene is named only where the DNA matches it firmly. Only part of the rows carry a size: once, few, many, or a class if the clone is expanded.

TRBV11-2	-	TRBJ2-3	TRBD2	TGTGCCAGCAGCTCCGGGACTAGCGGGGTATTTAGCACAGATACGCAGTATTTT	CASSSGTSGVFSTDTQYF
TRBV2	-	TRBJ1-5	-	TGTGCCAGCAGTTTAGGAACGGGCAATCAGCCCCAGCATTTT	CASSLGTGNQPQHF
TRBV12-5	-	TRBJ1-1	-	TGTGCTAGTGGTCATACGGACAGGAACACTGAAGCTTTCTTT	CASGHTDRNTEAFF
TRBV9	few	TRBJ2-2	-	TGTGCCAGCAGCACCCGAGTCTTCGGCGGGGAGCTGTTTTTT	CASSTRVFGGELFF
TRBV11-2	-	TRBJ1-2	TRBD1	TGTGCCAGCAGTTACAGGGGAAGGGTCTATGGCTACACCTTC	CASSYRGRVYGYTF
TRBV5-1	-	TRBJ1-4	-	TGCGCCAGCAGCTTCGAAGTAGACGAAAAACTGTTTTTT	CASSFEVDEKLFF
TRBV6-5	-	TRBJ1-2	-	TGTTCAGCGGCGGGGGTATATGGCTACACCTTC	CSAAGVYGYTF
TRBV15	-	TRBJ2-1	-	TGTGCCACCAGCAGAGATTCCCCCTCGCGTCGCAATGAGCAGTTCTTC	CATSRDSPSRRNEQFF
TRBV6-1	once	TRBJ2-7	-	TGTGCCAGCAGTGAAGCGCTAGGCAGTTTTTACGAGCAGTACTTC	CASSEALGSFYEQYF
TRBV27	-	TRBJ1-3	-	TGTGCCAGCAGAAGTAGTACATTGTCTGGAAACACCATATATTTT	CASRSSTLSGNTIYF
TRBV7-3	-	TRBJ2-7	-	TGTGCCAGCAGCGTACAGGGAAGCTCCTACGAGCAGTACTTC	CASSVQGSSYEQYF
TRBV9	few	TRBJ1-2	-	TGTGCCAGCAGCCCGACCTCGGGGCAGGGCGGTCGGGGCTACACCTTC	CASSPTSGQGGRGYTF
TRBV6-7	-	TRBJ1-4	-	TGTGCCAGCAGGCAACCTCGGGGCTCCCGTAGGGGCCATAATACTAATGAAAAACTGTTTTTT	CASRQPRGSRRGHNTNEKLFF
TRBV5-8	-	TRBJ1-2	TRBD1	TGTGCCAGCAGCCGGGGGACAGTCCAAGCTCTCTATGGCTACACCTTC	CASSRGTVQALYGYTF
TRBV5-1	-	TRBJ1-1	-	TGCGCCAGCAGCTTGGTTCTGGAGGCTGAAGCTTTCTTT	CASSLVLEAEAFF
TRBV7-2	-	TRBJ1-2	-	TGTGCCAGCAGCTTACCGGGAGGCTATGGCTACACCTTC	CASSLPGGYGYTF
TRBV11-2	few	TRBJ2-7	TRBD1	TGTGCCAGCAGCCGGGGACAGTTCTCCTACGAGCAGTACTTC	CASSRGQFSYEQYF
TRBV7-9	-	TRBJ2-7	-	TGTGCCAGCAGCCCGGAGGGTTGGGGCGAGCAGTACTTC	CASSPEGWGEQYF
TRBV9	-	TRBJ2-3	-	TGTGCCAGCAGCGAGACCCCGGGGGTGGATACGCAGTATTTT	CASSETPGVDTQYF
TRBV28	-	TRBJ2-7	-	TGTGCCAGCCGTCCTCGGGGAGCGGTCCCCTACGAGCAGTACTTC	CASRPRGAVPYEQYF
TRBV2	once	TRBJ1-1	TRBD1	TGTGCCAGCAGTGAAGCGGACAGGGGTGGCCCTGAAGCTTTCTTT	CASSEADRGGPEAFF
TRBV27	-	TRBJ1-5	-	TGTGCCAGCAGTCCAAGACAAGGCAGACTGGGCAATCAGCCCCAGCATTTT	CASSPRQGRLGNQPQHF
TRBV9	-	TRBJ2-1	TRBD1	TGTGCCAGCAGCGCGAGGACAGGGTCCCACAATGAGCAGTTCTTC	CASSARTGSHNEQFF
TRBV4-2	-	TRBJ2-2	-	TGTGCCAGCAGCCCTCAGGGGCCCGACACCGGGGAGCTGTTTTTT	CASSPQGPDTGELFF
TRBV27	once	TRBJ2-7	-	TGTGCCAGCAGTCCGACCGGGGCTCCCTACGAGCAGTACTTC	CASSPTGAPYEQYF
TRBV6-6	-	TRBJ2-3	TRBD2	TGTGCCAGCGTCGGGACTAGCGGGCTAGGGGATACGCAGTATTTT	CASVGTSGLGDTQYF
TRBV2	-	TRBJ1-1	-	TGTGCCAGCAGTCCGGACGGCCGGACTGAAGCTTTCTTT	CASSPDGRTEAFF
TRBV5-1	few	TRBJ2-3	-	TGCGCCAGCAGCCTTATGGACGGATACACAGATACGCAGTATTTT	CASSLMDGYTDTQYF
TRBV6-6	once	TRBJ2-2	-	TGTGCCAGCAGTTACCTCCAGGGGAACACCGGGGAGCTGTTTTTT	CASSYLQGNTGELFF
TRBV28	-	TRBJ1-6	-	TGTGCCAGCAGGGGGACCCCGGCCCTCCACTTT	CASRGTPALHF
TRBV19	few	TRBJ1-1	-	TGTGCCAGTAGTACACTTATCTCGAACACTGAAGCTTTCTTT	CASSTLISNTEAFF
TRBV27	-	TRBJ1-2	-	TGTGCCAGCAGAAGGGGTCAAGGCACCTTC	CASRRGQGTF
TRBV10-3	-	TRBJ1-1	TRBD1	TGTGCCATCAGTGACAGGGACAGGTTCAACACTGAAGCTTTCTTT	CAISDRDRFNTEAFF
TRBV7-3	few	TRBJ1-2	-	TGTGCCAGCAGCTCCCAGGGTACAGCTAACTATGGCTACACCTTC	CASSSQGTANYGYTF